The clone carrying this TCR beta chain was counted at least ten times. A library prepared for alpha chains yielded this beta chain as an off-target read; its size is of little meaning. TCRdb used MiXCR to reprocess the 5' RACE reads, holding one entry per CDR3 protein. The sample lists roughly 13,000 distinct CDR3 sequences; about 3.9% were seen once. V lost 5 bases and J lost 1; bases outside the gene matches: 11. CDR3 length: 16 residues. The V gene's germline CDR1 is DFQATT and CDR2 SNEGSKA (reference sequence). The source of the sample is a study of spatial heterogeneity in lung cancer. Study-level background: Sequences of the beta chain were consistently detected in greater numbers than alpha-chain sequences. Raw reads contained each unique TCR and UMI combination more than ten times on average.

The sample's time point: sample taken at primary tumor resection. Unsorted whole RNA of tumor, nontumor lung or frozen PBMC was sequenced. Donation came from around 72 patients with untreated early-stage non-small cell lung cancer. The rearrangement uses TRBV20-1 and TRBJ2-7; 10 positions match TRBD2. This sample comprised PBMCs, obtained at surgery. The receptor's source is a male donor with early-stage non-small cell lung cancer. The DNA for the CDR3 is TGCAGTGCTCCGGCCCCCAGCGGGGGGGGTTCCTACGAGCAGTACTTC. It encodes CSAPAPSGGGSYEQYF.